The 20 T cell receptor beta chains below come from one sample, sequenced in a study of OX40 agonist ivuxolimab in advanced cancers. The table came from immunoSEQ multiplex PCR; TCRdb's copy has only in-frame clones and leaves some out. The repertoire holds around 70,000 clones, with approximately 80% as singletons. Here the sequenced sample was CD4+ or CD8+ T cells sorted from blood, taken in a trial of the OX40 agonist ivuxolimab. Every receptor here comes from an adult with an advanced solid tumor such as melanoma, head and neck, liver or kidney cancer.

The rearrangement joins TRBV18 to TRBJ1-1; 7 bases align to TRBD1. J was trimmed by 7 bases and V by 6 bases; bases with no gene match: 14. The CDR3 covers 15 residues. Looked up from germline, CDR1 is KGHSH and CDR2 is LQKENI. CDR3: CASSPPGGQFGEAFF. DNA of the CDR3: TGTGCCAGCTCCCCTCCGGGGGGACAGTTTGGTGAAGCTTTCTTT. The entire variable domain, with the rest obtained from reference TRBV18 and TRBJ1-1, is as follows: NAGVMQNPRHLVRRRGQEARLRCSPMKGHSHVYWYRQLPEEGLKFMVYLQKENIIDESGMPKERFSAEFPKEGPSILRIQQVVRGDSAAYFCASSPPGGQFGEAFFGQGTRLTVV.

J is TRBJ2-7 and V is TRBV6-5; either TRBD1 or TRBD2 may supply D (5 bases each). Deletions cut 6 bases from V and 3 bases from J, with 12 bases between. The CDR3 has 13 amino acids. CDR1 is MNHEY, CDR2 SVGAGI, per germline. The CDR3 nucleotides read TGTGCCAGCAGCCGGGACCAGAGCTACGAGCAGTACTTC. Protein product: CASSRDQSYEQYF.

The J gene is TRBJ1-2, the V gene TRBV7-9, with no clear D. Germline V gene sequence: CDR1 SEHNR, CDR2 FQNEAQ (reference sequence). The CDR3 runs to 12 residues. Trimming took 5 bases from V and 3 from J, leaving 7 bases between them. For the CDR3, the DNA is TGTGCCAGCAGCCCGGGTGACTATGGCTACACCTTC. This sequence encodes CASSPGDYGYTF. The whole variable domain, remainder taken from reference TRBV7-9 and TRBJ1-2, is DTGVSQNPRHKITKRGQNVTFRCDPISEHNRLYWYRQTLGQGPEFLTYFQNEAQLEKSRLLSDRFSAERPKGSFSTLEIQRTEQGDSAMYLCASSPGDYGYTFGSGTRLTVV.

The CDR3 loop is CASSLEATYQETQYF. The CDR3 DNA reads as TGTGCCAGCAGCTTAGAGGCCACCTACCAAGAGACCCAGTACTTC. The chain links TRBV7-8 to TRBJ2-5; D remains ambiguous. This CDR3 is 15 amino acids long. Between the trimmed V and J ends, which lost 1 base and 0 bases, there was a span of 9 bases. Germline V gene data show CDR1 as SGHVS and CDR2 as FQNEAQ.

V gene TRBV5-6 combines with J gene TRBJ2-3; D possibly corresponds to TRBD1 (5 bases). The CDR3 runs 17 residues. Germline loops: CDR1 SGHDT, CDR2 YYEEEE. V lost 0 bases and J lost 3, with 17 bases in between. The CDR3, as DNA: TGTGCCAGCAGCTTGGGTAGGGGCGCAGGTCTAACAGATACGCAGTATTTT. This translates into CASSLGRGAGLTDTQYF. Combining the CDR3 with reference TRBV5-6 and TRBJ2-3 gives the whole variable domain DAGVTQSPTHLIKTRGQQVTLRCSPKSGHDTVSWYQQALGQGPQFIFQYYEEEERQRGNFPDRFSGHQFPNYSSELNVNALLLGDSALYLCASSLGRGAGLTDTQYFGPGTRLTVL.

The chain uses TRBV7-6 and TRBJ1-1, with TRBD1 matching over 7 bases. The V and J ends lost 4 bases and 4 bases, in that order; junction bases with no gene match: 9. The CDR3 totals 15 residues. CDR1 is SGHVS and CDR2 is FNYEAQ in the germline V gene. This CDR3 is CASSSYGGTATEAFF. In nucleotides, the CDR3 is TGTGCCAGCAGCTCTTATGGGGGGACAGCCACTGAAGCTTTCTTT.

This chain uses TRBV10-1 with TRBJ1-6; 8 nucleotides align to TRBD1. After removal of 10 bases from V and 10 bases from J, the junction contained 9 bases not matched to a gene. CDR1 is WNHNN, CDR2 SYGVQD, per germline (reference sequence). This CDR3 is built from 13 residues. This CDR3 reads CAIPGQGKSPLHF. The CDR3 DNA follows: TGCGCCATCCCAGGACAGGGAAAATCACCCCTCCACTTT.

This sequence joins TRBV9 and TRBJ2-1, with D tentatively TRBD2 (5 bases). Germline CDR1 reads SGDLS; CDR2 reads YYNGEE. The V end was cut by 3 bases, the J end by 0 bases, with 10 bases between. The CDR3 length is 15 residues. DNA for the CDR3: TGTGCCAGCAGCGGTCAAGGGAGCTCCTACAATGAGCAGTTCTTC. Translated, it gives CASSGQGSSYNEQFF.

The sample holds one count of this clone. The chain links TRBV6-5 to TRBJ1-3; D uncertain. From germline, CDR1 is MNHEY and CDR2 SVGAGI. The CDR3 contains 14 residues. Trimming took off 4 bases at V and 3 bases at J, with 10 bases between the two ends. The CDR3 loop reads CASSFTNHGNTIYF. Here the CDR3 DNA reads TGTGCCAGCAGTTTCACTAACCATGGAAACACCATATATTTT.

The V gene is TRBV19, the J gene TRBJ1-3; D gene uncertain. The CDR3 is 11 residues long. With 6 bases removed from V and 4 bases from J, the gap between germline ends came to 4 bases. Germline V lookup: CDR1 LNHDA, CDR2 SQIVND (reference sequence). DNA of the CDR3: TGTGCCAGTAGGACGGGAAACACCATATATTTT. Encoded protein: CASRTGNTIYF.

The rearrangement links TRBV12-5 to TRBJ1-1; D ambiguous. Germline V gives CDR1 LGHNT, CDR2 FRNRAP. CDR3 length equals 13 residues. V was trimmed by 2 bases and J by 1 base, leaving 5 bases between them. For the CDR3, the DNA is TGTGCTAGTGGTTTGAAGGAGAACACTGAAGCTTTCTTT. Its protein is CASGLKENTEAFF.

To note about this clone: Other DNA sequences within the sample encode an identical CDR3. This chain connects TRBV19 to TRBJ2-3, with 14 positions matching TRBD2. Germline V lookup: CDR1 LNHDA, CDR2 SQIVND (reference sequence). The length of the CDR3 is 16 residues. Trimming took 6 bases from V and 5 from J; bases not matched to a gene: 7. This CDR3 is CASSNRLAGGQDTQYF. CDR3 nucleotide sequence: TGTGCCAGTAGCAACAGACTAGCGGGGGGGCAAGATACGCAGTATTTT.

The CDR3 here is CASSQDAPMNTEAFF. Here the CDR3 DNA reads TGCGCCAGCAGCCAAGATGCACCGATGAACACTGAAGCTTTCTTT. The V and J genes are TRBV4-1 and TRBJ1-1; no firm D call. The CDR3 is 15 residues long. Germline loops: CDR1 MGHRA, CDR2 YSYEKL. V lost 0 bases and J 0 bases, leaving 8 bases between the germline ends.

This chain uses TRBV10-1 with TRBJ2-7; D might be TRBD1 (5 bases). The CDR3 consists of 13 residues. The germline V gene encodes CDR1 WNHNN and CDR2 SYGVQD (reference sequence). Trimming took 4 bases from V and 4 from J, leaving 11 bases between them. The CDR3 reads CASSAAGLYEQYF. Written as DNA, the CDR3 is TGCGCCAGCAGTGCTGCAGGGTTATACGAGCAGTACTTC.

About this clone: A read error may produce the germline difference seen at one junction end. The V and J genes are TRBV7-2 and TRBJ1-2, with D perhaps matching TRBD1 (5 bases). The CDR3 spans 14 residues. Germline CDR1 reads SGHTA; CDR2 reads FQGNSA. CDR3 nucleotide sequence: TGCGCCAGCAGCCAACAGACAGATAACTATGGCTACACCTTC. As protein: CASSQQTDNYGYTF. Full variable domain (outside the CDR3, taken from reference TRBV7-2 and TRBJ1-2): GAGVSQSPSNKVTEKGKDVELRCDPISGHTALYWYRQSLGQGLEFLIYFQGNSAPDKSGLPSDRFSAERTGGSVSTLTIQRTQQEDSAVYLCASSQQTDNYGYTFGSGTRLTVV.

CDR3 coding DNA: TGTGCCAGCAGCTTCAGCGGGGACACTGAAGCTTTCTTT. It codes for CASSFSGDTEAFF. This chain links TRBV6-5 with TRBJ1-1, with D unresolved. The CDR3 has 13 residues. V lost 6 bases and J 3 bases, leaving 11 bases between the germline ends. The V gene's germline CDR1 is MNHEY and CDR2 SVGAGI.

This clone was observed a few times. CDR3 bases: TGTGCCAGCAGTGGCCCGACCGCTCAGCCCCAGCATTTT. It codes for CASSGPTAQPQHF. This chain links TRBV2 with TRBJ1-5; D not certain. The CDR3 has 13 amino acids. CDR1 SNHLY and CDR2 FYNNEI come from the germline V gene. Trimming removed 4 bases at V and 6 bases at J, with 10 bases between.

This clone has just a few counts. The CDR3 nucleotides are TGTGCCAGCAGCTCGACAGGGGCGCACACTGAAGCTTTCTTT. It specifies CASSSTGAHTEAFF. The chain joins TRBV7-9 to TRBJ1-1; 8 nucleotides align to TRBD1. J gave up 3 bases and V 4 bases, and 4 bases lay outside the gene matches. This CDR3 comprises 14 residues. Germline V lookup: CDR1 SEHNR, CDR2 FQNEAQ (reference sequence).

The chain carries TRBV2 and TRBJ1-5; D remains ambiguous. The CDR3 is made up of 12 amino acids. Trimming took 4 bases from V and 0 from J, leaving 1 base between them. Germline V CDR1 and CDR2: SNHLY, FYNNEI. CDR3: CASSGSNQPQHF. In DNA form, the CDR3 reads TGTGCCAGCAGTGGTAGCAATCAGCCCCAGCATTTT. Full variable domain (rest looked up from reference TRBV2 and TRBJ1-5): EPEVTQTPSHQVTQMGQEVILRCVPISNHLYFYWYRQILGQKVEFLVSFYNNEISEKSEIFDDQFSVERPDGSNFTLKIRSTKLEDSAMYFCASSGSNQPQHFGDGTRLSIL.

The gene calls are TRBV7-7 and TRBJ2-1; D remains ambiguous. The germline V gene encodes CDR1 SSHAT and CDR2 FNYEAQ (reference sequence). This CDR3 region has 13 residues. Trimming left V 2 bases short and J 4 bases short, with 6 bases between. CDR3 region: CASSLTVYNEQFF. The CDR3, as DNA: TGTGCCAGCAGCTTAACGGTTTACAATGAGCAGTTCTTC.